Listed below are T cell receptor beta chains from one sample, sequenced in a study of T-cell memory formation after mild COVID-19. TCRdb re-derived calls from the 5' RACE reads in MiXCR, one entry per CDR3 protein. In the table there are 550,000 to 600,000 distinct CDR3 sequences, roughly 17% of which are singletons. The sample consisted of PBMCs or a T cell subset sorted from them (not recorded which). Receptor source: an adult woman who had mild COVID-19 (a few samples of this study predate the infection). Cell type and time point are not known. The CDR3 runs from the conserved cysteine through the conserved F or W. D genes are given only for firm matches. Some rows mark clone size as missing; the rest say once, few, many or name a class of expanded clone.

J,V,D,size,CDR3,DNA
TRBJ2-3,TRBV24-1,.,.,CATSEPTSTDTQYF,TGTGCCACCAGTGAACCAACTAGCACAGATACGCAGTATTTT
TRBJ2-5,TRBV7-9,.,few,CASSPMGRRAGAQYF,TGTGCCAGCAGTCCTATGGGACGGCGGGCTGGGGCCCAGTACTTC
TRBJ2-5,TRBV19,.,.,CASSRQIQETQYF,TGTGCCAGTAGCAGACAGATCCAAGAGACCCAGTACTTC
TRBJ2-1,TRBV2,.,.,CASNRGSNEQFF,TGTGCCAGCAACCGCGGGTCCAATGAGCAGTTCTTC
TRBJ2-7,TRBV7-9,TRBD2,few,CASVPRVRDRGLAGTYEQYF,TGTGCCAGCGTCCCCAGGGTCCGAGACAGGGGACTAGCGGGCACCTACGAGCAGTACTTC
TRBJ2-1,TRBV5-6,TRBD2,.,CASSSELPGLAGYEQFF,TGTGCCAGCAGCTCCGAATTACCGGGACTAGCGGGGTATGAGCAGTTCTTC
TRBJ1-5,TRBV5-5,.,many,CASSLGGGSNQPQHF,TGTGCCAGCAGCTTGGGGGGGGGAAGCAATCAGCCCCAGCATTTT
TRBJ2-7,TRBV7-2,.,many,CASSSPPYEQYF,TGTGCCAGCAGCTCCCCCCCCTACGAGCAGTACTTC
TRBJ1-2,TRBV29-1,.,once,CSVPGPNYGYTF,TGCAGCGTTCCGGGGCCGAACTATGGCTACACCTTC
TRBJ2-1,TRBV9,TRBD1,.,CASSARDSSYNEQFF,TGTGCCAGCAGCGCCCGGGACAGCTCCTACAATGAGCAGTTCTTC